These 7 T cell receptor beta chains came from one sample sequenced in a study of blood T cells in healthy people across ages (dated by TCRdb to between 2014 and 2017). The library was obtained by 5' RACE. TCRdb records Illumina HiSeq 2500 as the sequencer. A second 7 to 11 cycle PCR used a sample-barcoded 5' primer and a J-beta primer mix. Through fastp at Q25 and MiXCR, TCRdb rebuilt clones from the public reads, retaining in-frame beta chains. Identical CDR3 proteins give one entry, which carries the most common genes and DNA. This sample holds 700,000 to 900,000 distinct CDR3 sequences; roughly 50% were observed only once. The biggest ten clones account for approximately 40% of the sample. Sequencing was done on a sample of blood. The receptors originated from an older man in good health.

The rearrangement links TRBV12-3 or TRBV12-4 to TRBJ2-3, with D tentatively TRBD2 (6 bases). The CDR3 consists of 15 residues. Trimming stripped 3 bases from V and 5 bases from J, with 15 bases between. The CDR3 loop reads CASSLGGPGGDTQYF. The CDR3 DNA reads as TGTGCCAGCAGTTTGGGAGGACCGGGCGGAGATACGCAGTATTTT.

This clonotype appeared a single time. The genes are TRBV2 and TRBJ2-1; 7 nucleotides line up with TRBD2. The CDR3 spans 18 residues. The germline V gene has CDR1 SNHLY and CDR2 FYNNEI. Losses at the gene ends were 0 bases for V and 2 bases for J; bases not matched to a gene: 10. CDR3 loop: CASSEASVLADTYNEQFF. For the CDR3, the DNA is TGTGCCAGCAGTGAAGCAAGTGTCCTAGCGGACACCTACAATGAGCAGTTCTTC. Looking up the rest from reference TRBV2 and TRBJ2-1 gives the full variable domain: EPEVTQTPSHQVTQMGQEVILRCVPISNHLYFYWYRQILGQKVEFLVSFYNNEISEKSEIFDDQFSVERPDGSNFTLKIRSTKLEDSAMYFCASSEASVLADTYNEQFFGPGTRLTVL.

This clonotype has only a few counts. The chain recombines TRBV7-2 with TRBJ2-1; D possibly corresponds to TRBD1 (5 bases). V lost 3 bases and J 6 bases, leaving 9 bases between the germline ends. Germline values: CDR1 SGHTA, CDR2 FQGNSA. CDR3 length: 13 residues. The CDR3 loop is CASSFSRGNEQFF. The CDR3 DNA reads TGTGCCAGCAGCTTCAGTAGGGGCAATGAGCAGTTCTTC. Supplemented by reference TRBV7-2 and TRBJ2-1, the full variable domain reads GAGVSQSPSNKVTEKGKDVELRCDPISGHTALYWYRQSLGQGLEFLIYFQGNSAPDKSGLPSDRFSAERTGGSVSTLTIQRTQQEDSAVYLCASSFSRGNEQFFGPGTRLTVL.

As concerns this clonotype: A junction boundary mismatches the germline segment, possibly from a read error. In DNA, the CDR3 is TGCGCCAGTAGCTTGGTACCTAGCGTGGGAGAGACCCAGTACTTC. It translates to CASSLVPSVGETQYF. This chain joins TRBV5-1 and TRBJ2-5; possibly TRBD2 for D (6 bases). CDR1 is SGHRS and CDR2 is YFSETQ in the germline V gene. This CDR3 has 15 residues. Filled out from reference TRBV5-1 and TRBJ2-5, the complete variable domain reads KAGVTQTPRYLIKTRGQQVTLSCSPISGHRSVSWYQQTPGQGLQFLFEYFSETQRNKGNFPGRFSGRQFSNSRSEMNVSTLELGDSALYLCASSLVPSVGETQYFGPGTRLLVL.

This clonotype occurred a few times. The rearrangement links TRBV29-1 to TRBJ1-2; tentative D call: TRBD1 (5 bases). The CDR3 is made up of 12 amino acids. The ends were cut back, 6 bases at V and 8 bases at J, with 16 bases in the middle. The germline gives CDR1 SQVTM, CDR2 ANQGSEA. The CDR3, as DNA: TGCAGCGTCGGGGGGGGTTCGCGCGGCTACACCTTC. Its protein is CSVGGGSRGYTF.

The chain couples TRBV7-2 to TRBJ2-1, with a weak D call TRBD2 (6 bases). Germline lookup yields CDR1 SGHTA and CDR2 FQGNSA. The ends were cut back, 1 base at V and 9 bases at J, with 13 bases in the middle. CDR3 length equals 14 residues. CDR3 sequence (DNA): TGTGCCAGCAGCTTAGTTAGATTCGGGGGTGAGCAGTTCTTC. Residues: CASSLVRFGGEQFF.

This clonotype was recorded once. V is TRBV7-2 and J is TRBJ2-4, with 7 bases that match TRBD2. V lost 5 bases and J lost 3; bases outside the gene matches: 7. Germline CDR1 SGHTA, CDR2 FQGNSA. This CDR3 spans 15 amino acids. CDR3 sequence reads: CASSPLGGGKNIQYF. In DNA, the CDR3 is TGTGCCAGCAGCCCCCTTGGGGGGGGCAAAAACATTCAGTACTTC.